The 26 T cell receptor beta chains below all came from one sample that was sequenced in a study of T cell repertoires in cytomegalovirus infection. TCRdb processed the reads anew with MiXCR; each CDR3 protein has one entry. The data contain 300,000 to 450,000 distinct CDR3 sequences, around 18% of them singletons. The sample was PBMCs. Receptors were obtained from a human donor in good health (CMV status not recorded). Some clones in this sample may be carry-over from other donors' samples.

Ten or more counts support this clonotype. This chain links TRBV6-2 or TRBV6-3 with TRBJ2-2, with D perhaps TRBD2 (6 bases). The V gene lost 5 bases and the J gene lost 4 bases, with 17 bases spanning the gap. This CDR3 region has 16 residues. CDR1 MNHEY and CDR2 SVGEGT come from the germline V gene. The CDR3 region is CASSRTTGTLTGELFF. The CDR3 DNA sequence: TGTGCCAGCAGTCGTACTACCGGGACTCTCACCGGGGAGCTGTTTTTT.

A single count supports this clonotype. This may be a read error, as it is one base from a much larger clone. This sequence joins TRBV7-2 and TRBJ1-1; D is undetermined. With 1 base removed from V and 10 bases from J, the gap between germline ends came to 13 bases. Germline V gene data show CDR1 as SGHTA and CDR2 as FQGNSA. This CDR3 contains 13 residues. CDR3 nucleotides: TGTGCCAGCAGCTTAGGCCACACCAGAGGAGCTTTCTTT. It codes for CASSLGHTRGAFF.

This clonotype was observed a handful of times. The V gene is TRBV20-1, the J gene TRBJ2-7; 8 bases agree with TRBD2. V trimming: 3 bases; J trimming: 5 bases; junction bases outside the gene matches: 9. In germline, CDR1 is DFQATT, CDR2 SNEGSKA (reference sequence). The CDR3 covers 14 residues. Here the CDR3 DNA reads TGCAGTGCTAGTCTAATCTCGGGGGGGAACGAGCAGTACTTC. Protein: CSASLISGGNEQYF.

The CDR3 protein is CASRPSSGGADTQYF. As DNA, the CDR3 is TGTGCCAGCAGGCCTTCTAGCGGGGGGGCGGATACGCAGTATTTT. The chain is built from TRBV28 and TRBJ2-3; 12 bases align to TRBD2. Germline-derived CDR1 and CDR2 are MDHEN and SYDVKM. The CDR3 length is 15 residues. With 6 bases clipped from V and 6 bases from J, the junction kept 7 bases outside the gene matches.

The V gene is TRBV4-1, the J gene TRBJ2-7; no definite D call. The CDR3 extends over 12 amino acids. From germline, CDR1 is MGHRA and CDR2 YSYEKL. V lost 3 bases and J lost 3, with 6 bases in between. The CDR3 bases are TGCGCCAGCAGCCAGGACGGCTACGAGCAGTACTTC. This translates into CASSQDGYEQYF.

The chain couples TRBV5-1 to TRBJ2-7; no reliable D call. Trimming took 0 bases from V and 0 from J, leaving 13 bases between them. This CDR3 is built from 16 residues. Germline V CDR1 and CDR2: SGHRS, YFSETQ. The CDR3, as DNA: TGCGCCAGCAGCTTGGAGGGCGGCGTTAGCTCCTACGAGCAGTACTTC. It specifies CASSLEGGVSSYEQYF. The full variable domain, rest sourced from reference TRBV5-1 and TRBJ2-7, is KAGVTQTPRYLIKTRGQQVTLSCSPISGHRSVSWYQQTPGQGLQFLFEYFSETQRNKGNFPGRFSGRQFSNSRSEMNVSTLELGDSALYLCASSLEGGVSSYEQYFGPGTRLTVT.

This clonotype was found many times. This chain uses TRBV7-8 with TRBJ2-3; 12 bases line up with TRBD2. The CDR3 contains 18 residues. Germline trimming cut 5 bases from V and 0 bases from J; bases unmatched to any gene: 9. Per the germline V gene, CDR1 is SGHVS and CDR2 is FQNEAQ. The CDR3 loop is CASSIRLTSGGSTDTQYF. In DNA form, the CDR3 reads TGTGCCAGCAGCATAAGACTGACTAGCGGGGGAAGCACAGATACGCAGTATTTT.

This clonotype showed up just a few times. The rearrangement joins TRBV12-3 or TRBV12-4 to TRBJ1-5; D possibly corresponds to TRBD1 (5 bases). The CDR3 extends over 14 amino acids. V gave up 3 bases and J gave up 3 bases, with 9 bases separating them. The CDR3 DNA is TGTGCCAGCAGTTTCCAGGACACCAATCAGCCCCAGCATTTT. Its translation is CASSFQDTNQPQHF.

The gene calls are TRBV5-1 and TRBJ1-6; D is unclear. This CDR3 region has 18 residues. The germline V gene has CDR1 SGHRS and CDR2 YFSETQ. The V end lost 2 bases, the J end lost 4 bases, and 19 bases lay between the germline ends. This CDR3 is CASSFGWRFGRYNSPLHF. CDR3 bases: TGCGCCAGCAGCTTCGGTTGGCGATTCGGCAGATATAATTCACCCCTCCACTTT.

This clonotype was counted ten times or more. The chain is built from TRBV12-3 or TRBV12-4 and TRBJ1-5, with TRBD1 as a possible D gene (6 bases). V was pared by 5 bases and J by 3 bases, with 14 bases between. The length of the CDR3 is 15 residues. CDR3 protein: CASSPDSKVNQPQHF. Written as DNA, the CDR3 is TGTGCCAGCAGTCCGGACAGCAAGGTCAATCAGCCCCAGCATTTT.

This clonotype was picked up many times. The chain joins TRBV7-9 to TRBJ2-5; the D call may be TRBD1 or TRBD2 (5 bases each). The CDR3 is 15 residues long. Trimming removed 3 bases from V and 5 bases from J, with 16 bases in between. Germline loops: CDR1 SEHNR, CDR2 FQNEAQ (reference sequence). CDR3 bases: TGTGCCAGCAGCTTCTGGGGGACGACGGAGGAGACCCAGTACTTC. It encodes CASSFWGTTEETQYF.

The chain is built from TRBV28 and TRBJ1-1, with D perhaps TRBD1 (6 bases). The CDR3 has 12 amino acids. CDR1 and CDR2 (germline): MDHEN, SYDVKM. With 4 bases removed from V and 7 bases from J, the gap between germline ends came to 10 bases. The CDR3 region has the DNA TGTGCCAGCAGTTCCAGGACAGTTGAAGCTTTCTTT. This encodes CASSSRTVEAFF.

The rearrangement uses TRBV10-3 and TRBJ1-2; D is uncertain. CDR1 and CDR2 from the germline V gene are ENHRY and SYGVKD. V lost 3 bases, J lost 7 bases, and 9 bases lay in between. The CDR3 extends over 12 amino acids. The DNA for the CDR3 is TGTGCCATCAGTGACAAGGCGGGTGGCTACACCTTC. The encoded protein is CAISDKAGGYTF.

The CDR3 sequence: CASSRGFDPEQYF. CDR3 coding DNA: TGTGCCAGCAGCCGGGGATTCGATCCCGAGCAGTACTTC. The rearrangement links TRBV2 to TRBJ2-7, with D possibly TRBD2 on 5 matching bases. Trimming pared 6 bases from V and 6 bases from J, leaving 15 bases between. The CDR3 runs 13 residues. CDR1 is SNHLY, CDR2 FYNNEI, per germline.

The table lists this clonotype with a few counts. The V gene is TRBV19, the J gene TRBJ1-3; 9 bases match TRBD1. With 3 bases clipped from V and 4 bases from J, the junction kept 4 bases outside the gene matches. The CDR3 has 15 amino acids. CDR1 is LNHDA, CDR2 SQIVND, per germline (reference sequence). In nucleotides, the CDR3 is TGTGCCAGTAGTATGGGACAGGGCCCCGGAAACACCATATATTTT. Translated: CASSMGQGPGNTIYF.

This clonotype was picked up a small number of times. V usage is TRBV29-1 and J usage is TRBJ2-6, with D perhaps TRBD1 or TRBD2 (5 bases each). The ends were cut back, 4 bases at V and 2 bases at J, with 6 bases in the middle. Per the germline V gene, CDR1 is SQVTM and CDR2 is ANQGSEA. This CDR3 has 13 amino acids. CDR3 nucleotides: TGCAGCGTTGGGGGGACTGGGGCCAACGTCCTGACTTTC. Residues: CSVGGTGANVLTF.

This clonotype came up a few times. As DNA, the CDR3 is TGTGCCAGCAGCCTCATACGGGGGAGGGGAGAGACCCAGTACTTC. Translation gives CASSLIRGRGETQYF. This rearrangement joins TRBV7-6 to TRBJ2-5, with 7 bases matching TRBD2. Trimming took 5 bases from V and 4 from J; bases not matched to a gene: 10. The CDR3 is made up of 15 amino acids. CDR1 is SGHVS, CDR2 FNYEAQ, per germline.

This clonotype was counted only a few times. The chain couples TRBV18 to TRBJ2-7, with 8 bases aligning to TRBD1. The germline V gene encodes CDR1 KGHSH and CDR2 LQKENI. The CDR3 extends over 14 amino acids. J gave up 6 bases and V 3 bases, and 7 bases lay outside the gene matches. The CDR3 loop is CASSPRQGRREQYF. CDR3 DNA: TGTGCCAGCTCACCGAGACAGGGGAGGCGCGAGCAGTACTTC.

This clonotype came up many times. This rearrangement joins TRBV6-5 to TRBJ1-6, with D perhaps matching TRBD1 (5 bases). Trimming stripped 5 bases from V and 12 bases from J, with 14 bases between. This CDR3 spans 13 amino acids. The germline CDR1 and CDR2 sequences are MNHEY and SVGAGI. The CDR3, as DNA: TGTGCCAGCAGTGGGGGACTACGGTTACCCCTCCACTTT. The encoded protein is CASSGGLRLPLHF.

This clonotype came up a few times. The gene calls are TRBV7-9 and TRBJ2-1; TRBD2 agrees at 13 bases. V lost 5 bases, J lost 6 bases, and 10 bases stayed unmatched. CDR1 is SEHNR and CDR2 is FQNEAQ in the germline V gene (reference sequence). The CDR3 sequence is 17 residues long. DNA for the CDR3: TGTGCCAGCAGCAGCCCCTCAACTAGCGGGAGGGGCAATGAGCAGTTCTTC. The encoded protein is CASSSPSTSGRGNEQFF.

This clonotype was seen more than once but under ten times. The chain is built from TRBV5-6 and TRBJ2-4; the D is unclear. V lost 2 bases and J lost 0, with 12 bases in between. This CDR3 spans 16 amino acids. Germline CDR1 is SGHDT and CDR2 is YYEEEE. The CDR3: CASSFLSSLAKNIQYF. In nucleotides, the CDR3 is TGTGCCAGCAGCTTTCTTTCCTCCTTAGCCAAAAACATTCAGTACTTC.

This clonotype was detected only a few times. This chain uses TRBV10-3 with TRBJ1-3, with D unclear. V was trimmed by 5 bases and J by 2 bases, leaving 13 bases between them. The CDR3 is 15 residues long. Germline-derived CDR1 and CDR2 are ENHRY and SYGVKD. CDR3 amino acids: CAISTLKGTGNTIYF. DNA of the CDR3: TGTGCCATCAGTACCCTGAAAGGTACTGGAAACACCATATATTTT.

The chain couples TRBV9 to TRBJ2-3, with 9 bases matching TRBD2. J was trimmed by 2 bases and V by 2 bases; bases with no gene match: 6. CDR1 is SGDLS, CDR2 YYNGEE, per germline. The CDR3 has 16 amino acids. The CDR3 region has the DNA TGTGCCAGCAGCGTCCTAGCGGGGCATATCACAGATACGCAGTATTTT. The encoded protein is CASSVLAGHITDTQYF.

The chain recombines TRBV7-9 with TRBJ2-7; 9 positions match TRBD1. Germline lookup yields CDR1 SEHNR and CDR2 FQNEAQ (reference sequence). Germline trimming cut 5 bases from V and 3 bases from J; bases unmatched to any gene: 11. The CDR3 totals 16 residues. The CDR3 DNA reads as TGTGCCAGCAGCCTAAGTAGGACAGGGGCTTACTACGAGCAGTACTTC. The encoded protein is CASSLSRTGAYYEQYF.

The chain carries TRBV19 and TRBJ2-1; 11 nucleotides agree with TRBD2. The V segment lost 2 bases and the J segment 9 bases; nucleotides outside the gene matches: 9. The length of the CDR3 is 16 residues. The germline CDR1 and CDR2 sequences are LNHDA and SQIVND (reference sequence). The CDR3 nucleotides are TGTGCCAGTAGTATAACCCTAGCGGGGGGCCAGGGTGAGCAGTTCTTC. This sequence encodes CASSITLAGGQGEQFF.

This clonotype showed up just a few times. This sequence joins TRBV10-3 and TRBJ2-5; tentative D call: TRBD2 (6 bases). V lost 4 bases and J lost 6, with 12 bases in between. Looked up from germline, CDR1 is ENHRY and CDR2 is SYGVKD. The CDR3 spans 13 residues. DNA of the CDR3: TGTGCCATCAGTGCTCAGACTAGTAAGACCCAGTACTTC. Translated, it gives CAISAQTSKTQYF.